This T cell receptor (beta chain) was captured in a study of cytomegalovirus exposure and HLA in healthy donors (dated by TCRdb to the late 2010s). About the investigation overall: An earlier analysis of some 600 of the donors reported about 260 Gb of sequence data and 117 million unique TCR beta sequences obtained from around 190 million T cells. A later analysis re-analyzed previously published TCR beta repertoires from 660 or so donors and added high-resolution HLA genotyping to study TCR occurrence patterns. In a later genetic analysis, genome-wide SNP genotypes for about 55% of the roughly 700 donors were used, and that subset was treated as a discovery cohort. An earlier analysis of several hundred of the donors used high-throughput TCR beta sequencing to judge whether each TCR beta V gene segment behaved as functional or pseudogenic. All discovery cohort repertoires had been generated using a single sequencing platform. Along with the approximately 620-subject first cohort, a separate validation cohort of 120 different subjects was used. The study profiled the T cell repertoires of about 640 subjects by immunosequencing and related them to cytomegalovirus serostatus. Rather than drawing on any new phenotypic data, the later analysis identified candidate immune exposures from TCR beta sequences and the way those sequences occurred across donors. To predict cytomegalovirus infection status, the study combined high-throughput TCR immunosequencing, statistical association of individual TCRs with disease status, and machine learning. About five DR-DQ haplotypes were handled as single units for association and clustering because linkage in the cohort was strong. An early release that covered several hundred HLA-typed donors contained 250 to 350 gigabases of sequencing data and approximately 85 million unique TCR sequences. Among over 350 genotyped donors of the cohort, an average of 235,054 unique TCR beta nucleotide sequences were sequenced per donor, about a sixth of them non-productive. HLA typing covered class I and class II loci at four-digit resolution. The study was designed to test whether signatures of past pathogen exposure could be identified by cataloging public T cell receptors. Typing coverage differed by locus: A, B, C, DRB1 and DQB1 were typed in about 620-640 donors, DQA1 in 500 to 550, DPA1 in roughly 590, and DPB1 in around 440. Of the roughly 400 genotyped donors, 65% to 90% fell in the genetic ancestry cluster associated with self-reported Caucasian donors. Alongside the repertoire data, information on donor age, sex, ethnicity and CMV serostatus was compiled.

In total, roughly 670 healthy bone marrow donors made up the cohort. At the time of sampling, every cohort member was nominally healthy, though immune exposures that went unrecorded were likely present. The donor was CMV seropositive and was included in the group of 250 to 350 seropositive cohort members. A peripheral blood sample was provided by each donor, and peripheral blood mononuclear cells were used for TCR beta sequencing. Genomic DNA was extracted from the blood cell samples with the Qiagen DNeasy Blood Extraction Kit. The junction shows trimming of 1 base on V and 1 base on J, and the gene matches do not reach 7 bases of it. Spanning cysteine to phenylalanine, the CDR3 consists of 20 amino acids. Kept here is only the CDR3 DNA, which spans 60 bases and is read in frame from base 1. CDR1 is given as MGHRA and CDR2 as YSYEKL, both from the germline V gene. Results and caveats for the whole study, not just this receptor: Across donors, most TCR sequences were observed very rarely, whereas some public TCRs were present in many individuals. Cytomegalovirus status was reported to be diagnosed by the classifier with high specificity and sensitivity in both the original and validation cohorts. Because HLA typing was unavailable for some donors at each locus, only the typed subset was used in association tests. In a later analysis, TCR association rates were found to vary across HLA loci, with the most associated TCRs seen for DRB1 alleles and the fewest for HLA-C alleles. A further reported finding was that TCR beta sequences accurately predicted the HLA-A and HLA-B alleles for most subjects in the first cohort. According to the authors, the approach could potentially be generalized to other disease states and immunological phenotypes. Most CMV-associated TCR beta chains appeared to be HLA-restricted in a later analysis, and the HLA associations seemed to be driven largely by CMV exposure. Some IMGT-functional V segments, including TRBV6-2 and TRBV6-3, could not be told apart with the 87-base-pair reads, so those segments were excluded. In a later analysis, some 17,000 TCR beta sequences were associated with specific HLA alleles at a false discovery rate of 0.05. According to a later analysis, parvovirus B19, influenza, CMV and Epstein-Barr virus appeared linked to several top co-occurrence clusters. Assigning TCR associations to individual alleles was difficult when HLA alleles, especially DR and DQ, strongly co-occurred. The cohort was sequenced for TCR beta chains only, and without alpha or paired-chain data the features that could be detected were limited. In a later genetic analysis, fewer N-insertions in productive TCRs were reported among donors in an Asian-associated ancestry cluster than the approximately 710-donor mean. A later genetic analysis associated a missense DCLRE1C variant with V-gene and J-gene trimming of TCR beta chains, and an independent cohort replicated the association. An earlier analysis of approximately 540 of the donors showed that most TCR beta V segments appeared in productive rearrangements either about 90% or about 30% of the time, which broadly matched IMGT annotations. Because counts were too low, about 17 rarely observed V segments, including chromosome 9 orphons, were excluded from the earlier analysis of around 640 of the donors. The only immune exposure information available for the cohort was CMV serostatus. The study listed 150 to 200 TCR beta chains as associated with cytomegalovirus. A cluster of highly shared sequence variants was judged likely to be a technical artifact of the sequencing pipeline. Three of the identified cytomegalovirus-associated TCR beta chains were confirmed in vitro to be specific for cytomegalovirus antigens. Presence/absence analyses assumed roughly uniform sequencing depth across donors, an assumption that may not hold. Compared with equally common non-associated chains, HLA-associated TCR beta chains in a later analysis were more clonally expanded and had lower generation probabilities. Linkage disequilibrium might explain the correlated functional status among segregating V segments, but an unknown experimental factor could not be ruled out.

Library prep was done by the immunoSEQ multiplex PCR assay. For the multiplex PCR, a mixture combining 60 forward primers for TCR Vbeta segments and 13 reverse primers for TCR Jbeta segments was used. Amplification of the CDR3 region of rearranged TCR beta genes was performed with a multiplex PCR assay on genomic DNA. On the Illumina HiSeq System, the amplified TCR beta libraries were sequenced as 87-base-pair reads. In the source study's methods: A later analysis tallied about 77 million unique TCR beta chains across the 666 repertoires, and some 12 million of those chains were shared by two or more donors. A nearest-neighbor algorithm error-corrected the raw reads and collapsed the reads into unique sequences, merging closely related sequences to remove PCR and sequencing errors. CDR3 sequences were aligned to IMGT reference sequences to assign V, D and J gene segments. For a sequence to be retained, a match of at least six nucleotides to both a V gene segment and a J gene segment was required. A rearrangement was called productive if the CDR3 had no stop codons and remained in frame with V and J, and every other rearrangement was called non-productive. Following IMGT convention, CDR3 was defined as the stretch from the second conserved V-encoded cysteine up to the conserved J-encoded phenylalanine. In an earlier analysis of roughly 610 of the donors, sequences lacking an unambiguous match to a single V gene segment were excluded. In an earlier analysis of 500 to 750 of the donors, V segments were called functional above 56.7% productive rearrangements and were called segregating when the between-donor standard deviation exceeded 5%. To diagnose cytomegalovirus status from the catalog of TCR beta chain sequences, a statistical classification framework was built. In a later analysis, TCR nucleotide sequences were compared against IMGT/GENE-DB human TR gene sequences so that V and J genes could be assigned. Using the TCRdist pipeline, a later analysis assigned CDR3 sequences along with most-parsimonious VDJ recombination scenarios. In a later analysis, every TCR beta chain was defined by the combination of its CDR3 amino acid sequence and its V-gene family, and reads without a unique V-gene family were dropped. To address suspected cross-contamination and a sequencing artifact, a later analysis removed some 620 highly shared, low-generation-probability nucleotide sequences. For each public chain, a later analysis derived a clonal expansion index from normalized ranks of inferred template counts within each repertoire. In a later analysis, generation probabilities were computed with a VDJ recombination model fitted to out-of-frame rearrangements, and the resulting probabilities were checked against IGoR. A later analysis scored TCR-TCR, TCR-HLA and TCR-CMV co-occurrence with hypergeometric tests, applying a repertoire-size bias correction to TCR pairs. To estimate false discovery rates, a later analysis permuted the HLA or CMV assignments 20 times. A later analysis grouped co-occurring TCRs with DBSCAN, adding TCRdist sequence similarity when clustering within HLA-allele-positive subsets. Repertoires with fewer than 30,000 or more than 120,000 public chains, plus five repertoires with anomalous nucleotide sharing, were excluded from co-occurrence clustering. Imported from immuneACCESS, the table was reduced by TCRdb to in-frame sequences with V and J called. These copies leave out some clones; in studies compared against another copy, an unresolved V gene accounts for under half, and the cause of the remainder is not known. The V and J calls and clone size were taken over from that table, and D and trimming were inferred from the DNA. In all, the sample holds fewer than 250,000 clones, and 77% of those were seen once. Of the sample, approximately 2% is held by the ten largest clones.

About this clone itself: Its antigen is still unknown. The input lacks base qualities; no much larger clone sits a single base away.

Sequenced sample: PBMCs. This receptor was identified in a woman aged 25 to 45 in good health and CMV-seropositive. The rearrangement combines TRBV4-1 with TRBJ2-1, with 16 junctional bases fitting TRBD2. The DNA sequence follows: TGCGCCAGCAGCCAAGTGGGACTAGCGGGAGGGCCAAAGTCCTACAATGAGCAGTTCTTC. This codes for CASSQVGLAGGPKSYNEQFF.